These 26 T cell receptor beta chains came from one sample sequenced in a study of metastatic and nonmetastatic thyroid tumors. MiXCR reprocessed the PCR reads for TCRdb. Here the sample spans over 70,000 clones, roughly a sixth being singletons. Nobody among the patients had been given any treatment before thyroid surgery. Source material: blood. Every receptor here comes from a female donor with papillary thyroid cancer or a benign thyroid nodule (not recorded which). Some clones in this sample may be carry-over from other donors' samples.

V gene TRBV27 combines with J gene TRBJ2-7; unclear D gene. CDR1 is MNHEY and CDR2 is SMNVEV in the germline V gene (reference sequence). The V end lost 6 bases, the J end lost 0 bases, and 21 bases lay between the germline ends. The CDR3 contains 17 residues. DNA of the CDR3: TGTGCCAGCAGCCTCTCGAGGTGGGTGCCAAGCTCCTACGAGCAGTACTTC. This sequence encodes CASSLSRWVPSSYEQYF.

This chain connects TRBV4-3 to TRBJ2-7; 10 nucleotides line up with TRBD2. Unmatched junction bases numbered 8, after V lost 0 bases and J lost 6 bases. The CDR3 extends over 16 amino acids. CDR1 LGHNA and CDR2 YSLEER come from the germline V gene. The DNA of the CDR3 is TGCGCCAGCAGCCAAGATCCGGGGTCTAGCGGGAGCGAGCAGTACTTC. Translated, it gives CASSQDPGSSGSEQYF.

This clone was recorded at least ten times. Here the CDR3 reads CASSPGTAVEQFF. CDR3 sequence (DNA): TGCGCCAGCAGCCCCGGGACAGCCGTGGAGCAGTTCTTC. The chain uses TRBV5-1 and TRBJ2-1; the match to TRBD1 covers 7 bases. The V and J ends lost 4 bases and 10 bases, in that order; junction bases with no gene match: 8. The CDR3 has 13 residues. CDR1 SGHRS and CDR2 YFSETQ come from the germline V gene.

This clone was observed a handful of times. The CDR3: CASSRRGGQNTEAFF. In DNA form, the CDR3 reads TGTGCCAGCAGTCGTCGCGGGGGGCAGAACACTGAAGCTTTCTTT. The V call is TRBV27, the J call TRBJ1-1; D is perhaps TRBD1 (6 bases). V lost 5 bases and J 1 base, leaving 14 bases between the germline ends. The V gene's germline CDR1 is MNHEY and CDR2 SMNVEV (reference sequence). The CDR3 is 15 amino acids.

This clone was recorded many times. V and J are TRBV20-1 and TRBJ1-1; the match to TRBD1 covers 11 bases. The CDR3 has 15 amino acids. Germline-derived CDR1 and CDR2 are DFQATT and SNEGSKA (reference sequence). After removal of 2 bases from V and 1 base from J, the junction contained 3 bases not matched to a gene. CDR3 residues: CSARSGTGGNTEAFF. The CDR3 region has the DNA TGCAGTGCTAGATCCGGGACAGGGGGGAACACTGAAGCTTTCTTT.

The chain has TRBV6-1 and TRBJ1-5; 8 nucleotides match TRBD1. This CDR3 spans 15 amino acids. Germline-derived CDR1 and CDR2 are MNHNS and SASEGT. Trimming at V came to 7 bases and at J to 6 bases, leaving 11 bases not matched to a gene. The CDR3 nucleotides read TGTGCCAGCAACGCGCATTTCACAGGGGGTCAGCCCCAGCATTTT. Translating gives CASNAHFTGGQPQHF.

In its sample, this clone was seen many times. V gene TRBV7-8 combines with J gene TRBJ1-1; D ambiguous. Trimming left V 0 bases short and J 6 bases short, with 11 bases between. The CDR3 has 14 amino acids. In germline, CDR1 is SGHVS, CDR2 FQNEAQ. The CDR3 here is CASSLAGRAAEAFF. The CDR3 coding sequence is TGTGCCAGCAGCTTAGCGGGCCGGGCGGCTGAAGCTTTCTTT.

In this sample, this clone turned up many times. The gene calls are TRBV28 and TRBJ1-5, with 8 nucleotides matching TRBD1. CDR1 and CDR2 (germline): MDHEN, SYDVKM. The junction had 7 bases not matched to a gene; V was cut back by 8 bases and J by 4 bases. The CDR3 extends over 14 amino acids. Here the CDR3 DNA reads TGTGCCAGCGGGGCTGGACAGGGAAATCAGCCCCAGCATTTT. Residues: CASGAGQGNQPQHF.

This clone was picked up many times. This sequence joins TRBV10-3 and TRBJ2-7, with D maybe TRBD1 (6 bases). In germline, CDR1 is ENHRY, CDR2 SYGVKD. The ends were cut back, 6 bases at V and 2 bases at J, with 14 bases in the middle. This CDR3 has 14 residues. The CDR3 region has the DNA TGTGCCATCAGGTTAAACAGGGCCCCCTACGAGCAGTACTTC. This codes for CAIRLNRAPYEQYF.

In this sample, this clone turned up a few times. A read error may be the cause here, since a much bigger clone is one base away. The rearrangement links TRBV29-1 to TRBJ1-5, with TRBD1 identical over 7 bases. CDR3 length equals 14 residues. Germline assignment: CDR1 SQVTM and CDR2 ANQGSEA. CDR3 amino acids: CSAKTGSSNQTQHF. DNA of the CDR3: TGCAGCGCTAAGACAGGGAGTAGCAATCAGACCCAGCATTTT.

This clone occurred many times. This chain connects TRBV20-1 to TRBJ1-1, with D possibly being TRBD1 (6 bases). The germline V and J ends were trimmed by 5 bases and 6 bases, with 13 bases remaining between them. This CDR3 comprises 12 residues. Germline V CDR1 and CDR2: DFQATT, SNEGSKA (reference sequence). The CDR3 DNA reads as TGCAGTGCTCATAAGACAGGTCCTGAAGCTTTCTTT. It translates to CSAHKTGPEAFF.

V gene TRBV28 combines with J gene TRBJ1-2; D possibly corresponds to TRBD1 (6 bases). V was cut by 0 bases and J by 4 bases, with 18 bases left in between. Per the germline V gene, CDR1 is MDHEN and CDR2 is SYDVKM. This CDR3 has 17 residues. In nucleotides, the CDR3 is TGTGCCAGCAGTTTATGGGTCAACGTTCAGGGGTCCTATGGCTACACCTTC. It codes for CASSLWVNVQGSYGYTF.

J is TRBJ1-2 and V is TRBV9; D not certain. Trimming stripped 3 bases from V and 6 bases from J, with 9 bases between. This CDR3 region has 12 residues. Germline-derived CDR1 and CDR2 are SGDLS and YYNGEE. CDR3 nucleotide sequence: TGTGCCAGCAGCGCCCAGGTGAATGGCTACACCTTC. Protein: CASSAQVNGYTF.

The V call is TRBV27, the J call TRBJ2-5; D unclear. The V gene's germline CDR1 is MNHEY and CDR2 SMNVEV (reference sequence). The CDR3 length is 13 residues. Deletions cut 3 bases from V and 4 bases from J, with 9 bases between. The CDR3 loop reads CASSFRLGETQYF. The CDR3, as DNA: TGTGCCAGCAGTTTCAGGCTTGGAGAGACCCAGTACTTC.

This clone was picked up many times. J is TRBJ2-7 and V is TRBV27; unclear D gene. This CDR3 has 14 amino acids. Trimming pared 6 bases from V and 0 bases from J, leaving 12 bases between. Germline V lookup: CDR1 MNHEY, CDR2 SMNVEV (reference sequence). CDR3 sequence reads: CASRLTTPSYEQYF. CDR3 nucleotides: TGTGCCAGCAGACTCACAACGCCCTCCTACGAGCAGTACTTC.

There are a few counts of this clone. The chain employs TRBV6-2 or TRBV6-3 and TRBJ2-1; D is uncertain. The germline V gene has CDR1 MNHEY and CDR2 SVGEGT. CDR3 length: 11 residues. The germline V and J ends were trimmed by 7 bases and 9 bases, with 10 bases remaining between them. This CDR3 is CASTQGGEQFF. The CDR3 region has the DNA TGTGCCAGCACTCAAGGCGGTGAGCAGTTCTTC.

CDR3 bases: TGTGCCAGCAGACCGACGAGGATGGCTGGAAACACCATATATTTT. Translating gives CASRPTRMAGNTIYF. V and J are TRBV6-2 or TRBV6-3 and TRBJ1-3; D call uncertain. Germline CDR1 and CDR2: MNHEY and SVGEGT. This CDR3 spans 15 amino acids. V was trimmed by 6 bases and J by 2 bases, leaving 14 bases between them.

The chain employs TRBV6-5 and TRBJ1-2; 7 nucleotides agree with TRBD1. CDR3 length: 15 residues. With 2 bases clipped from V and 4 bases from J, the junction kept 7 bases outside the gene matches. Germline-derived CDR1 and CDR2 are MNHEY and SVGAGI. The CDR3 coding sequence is TGTGCCAGCAGTTACAATAGGGGGCCGGGCTATGGCTACACCTTC. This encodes CASSYNRGPGYGYTF.

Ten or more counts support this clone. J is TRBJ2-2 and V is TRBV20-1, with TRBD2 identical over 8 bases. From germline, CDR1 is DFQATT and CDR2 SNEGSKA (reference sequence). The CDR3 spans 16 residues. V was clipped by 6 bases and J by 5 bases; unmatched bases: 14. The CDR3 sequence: CSALTRQRELTGELFF. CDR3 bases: TGCAGTGCCCTAACGCGCCAGCGGGAGCTGACCGGGGAGCTGTTTTTT.

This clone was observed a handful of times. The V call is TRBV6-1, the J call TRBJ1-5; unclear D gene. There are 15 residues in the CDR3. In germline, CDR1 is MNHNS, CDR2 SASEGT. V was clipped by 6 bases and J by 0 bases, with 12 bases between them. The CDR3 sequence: CASRPQTYSNQPQHF. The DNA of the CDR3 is TGTGCCAGCAGACCGCAGACGTATAGCAATCAGCCCCAGCATTTT.

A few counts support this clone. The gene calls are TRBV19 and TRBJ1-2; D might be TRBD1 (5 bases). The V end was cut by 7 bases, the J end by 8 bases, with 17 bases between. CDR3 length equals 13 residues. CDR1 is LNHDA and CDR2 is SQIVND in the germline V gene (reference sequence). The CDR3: CASITPTVNGYTF. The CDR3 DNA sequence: TGTGCCAGTATTACTCCGACAGTGAACGGCTACACCTTC.

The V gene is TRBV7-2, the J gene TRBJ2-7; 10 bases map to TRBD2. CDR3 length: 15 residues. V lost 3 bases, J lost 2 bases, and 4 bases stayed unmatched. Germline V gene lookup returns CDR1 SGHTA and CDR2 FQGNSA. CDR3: CASSLVAGGTYEQYF. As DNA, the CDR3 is TGTGCCAGCAGCTTGGTAGCGGGAGGCACCTACGAGCAGTACTTC. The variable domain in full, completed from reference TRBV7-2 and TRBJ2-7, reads GAGVSQSPSNKVTEKGKDVELRCDPISGHTALYWYRQSLGQGLEFLIYFQGNSAPDKSGLPSDRFSAERTGGSVSTLTIQRTQQEDSAVYLCASSLVAGGTYEQYFGPGTRLTVT.

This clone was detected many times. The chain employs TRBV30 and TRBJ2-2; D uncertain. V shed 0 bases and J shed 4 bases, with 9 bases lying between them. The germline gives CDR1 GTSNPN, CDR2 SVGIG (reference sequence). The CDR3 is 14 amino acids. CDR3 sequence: CAWSVLLFTGELFF. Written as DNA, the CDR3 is TGTGCCTGGAGTGTACTACTATTCACCGGGGAGCTGTTTTTT.

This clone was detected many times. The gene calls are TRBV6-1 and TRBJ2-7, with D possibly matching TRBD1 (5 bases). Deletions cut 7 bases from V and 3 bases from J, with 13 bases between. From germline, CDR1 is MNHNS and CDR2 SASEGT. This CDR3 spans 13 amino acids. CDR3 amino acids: CASTEVQGYEQYF. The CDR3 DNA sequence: TGTGCCAGCACTGAGGTGCAGGGCTACGAGCAGTACTTC.

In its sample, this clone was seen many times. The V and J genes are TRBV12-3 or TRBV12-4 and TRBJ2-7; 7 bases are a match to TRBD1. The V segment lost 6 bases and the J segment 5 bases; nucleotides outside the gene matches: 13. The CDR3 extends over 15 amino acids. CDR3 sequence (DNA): TGTGCCAGCAGCCTGGGACAGCCTGGGATTGACGAGCAGTACTTC. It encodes CASSLGQPGIDEQYF.

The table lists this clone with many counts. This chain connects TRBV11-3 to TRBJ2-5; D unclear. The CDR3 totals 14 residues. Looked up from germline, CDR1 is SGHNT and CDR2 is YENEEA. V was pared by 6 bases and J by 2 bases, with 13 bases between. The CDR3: CASSPPAQQETQYF. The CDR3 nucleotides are TGTGCCAGCAGTCCCCCGGCGCAACAAGAGACCCAGTACTTC.